This T cell receptor beta chain was recovered during a study of blood T cell repertoires in COVID-19. About the study: Samples came from the United States, Italy and Spain, spanning acute and convalescent COVID-19. Sources were T cells, B-cell-depleted T cells, or PBMCs; the material itself was cDNA or gDNA.

CDR1 and CDR2 from the germline V gene are MNHEY and SVGAGI. The CDR3 loop spans 15 amino acids. V lost 5 bases to trimming and J lost 2 bases, with 15 bases between them. Original processing methods: Reference gene primer amplification gave estimated nucleated cell counts. Clones were read by immunoSEQ multiplex PCR, and TCRdb kept only the in-frame ones, dropping some. That table is the source of V, J and clone size, and D and trimming were worked out from the DNA. The repertoire holds 190,000 or so clones, with roughly 90% as singletons. The TCR originated in a young woman who had recovered from COVID-19. This chain joins TRBV6-5 and TRBJ1-2; D ambiguous. Sequencing used PBMCs or T cells enriched from blood (not recorded which). The CDR3 reads CASSRDTFANYGYTF. In nucleotides, the CDR3 is TGTGCCAGCAGTCGAGACACCTTTGCGAACTATGGCTACACCTTC.